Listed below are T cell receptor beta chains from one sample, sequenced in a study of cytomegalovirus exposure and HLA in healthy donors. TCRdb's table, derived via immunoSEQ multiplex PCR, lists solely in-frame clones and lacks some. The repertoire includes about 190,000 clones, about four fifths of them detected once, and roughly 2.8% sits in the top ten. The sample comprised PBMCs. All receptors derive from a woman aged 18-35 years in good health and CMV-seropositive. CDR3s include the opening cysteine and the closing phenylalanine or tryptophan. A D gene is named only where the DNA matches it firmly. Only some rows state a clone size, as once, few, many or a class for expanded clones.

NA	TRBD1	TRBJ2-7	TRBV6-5	CASSYGTGGYEQYF
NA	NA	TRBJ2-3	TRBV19	CASSIVGVGTDTQYF
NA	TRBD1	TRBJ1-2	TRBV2	CASSPGTADTGGYTF
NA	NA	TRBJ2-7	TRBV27	CASLHADSYEQYF
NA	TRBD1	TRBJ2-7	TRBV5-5	CASSIKNRDRSHYEQYF
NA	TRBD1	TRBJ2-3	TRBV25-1	CASSEYRQGTSDTQYF
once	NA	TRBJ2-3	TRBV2	CASSLTSTDTQYF
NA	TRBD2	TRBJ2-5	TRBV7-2	CASSLGLRGEETQYF
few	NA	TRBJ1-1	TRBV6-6	CASSYSPGLNTEAFF
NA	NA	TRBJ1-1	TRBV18	CASSTGGGTGTEAFF
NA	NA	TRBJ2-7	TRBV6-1	CASSESYYEQYF
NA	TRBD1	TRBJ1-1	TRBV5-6	CASSLGQGREAFF
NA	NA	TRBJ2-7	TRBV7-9	CASSSSSYEQYF
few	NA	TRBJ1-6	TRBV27	CASRRANSPLHF
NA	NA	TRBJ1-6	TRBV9	CASSVAGDDGSPLHF
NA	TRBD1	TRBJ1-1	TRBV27	CASSDRVGSGTEAFF
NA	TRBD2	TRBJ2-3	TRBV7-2	CASSPGNSGWTDTQYF
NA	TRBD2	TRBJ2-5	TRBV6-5	CASSYLAGEQETQYF
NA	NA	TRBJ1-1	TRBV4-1	CASSQDPQDTEAFF
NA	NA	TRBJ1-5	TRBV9	CASSVDQGGQPQHF
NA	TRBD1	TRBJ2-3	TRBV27	CASSFGDRLADTQYF
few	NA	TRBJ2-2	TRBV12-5	CASCRAFAGELFF
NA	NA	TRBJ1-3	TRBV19	CASSIWGHSGNTIYF
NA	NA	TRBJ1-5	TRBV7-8	CASSYSGTHNQPQHF
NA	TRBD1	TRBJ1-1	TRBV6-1	CASSERGQGTEAFF
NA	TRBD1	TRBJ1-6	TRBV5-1	CARTRTGGNSPLHF
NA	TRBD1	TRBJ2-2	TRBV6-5	CASSGQGPGTGELFF
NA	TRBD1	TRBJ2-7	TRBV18	CASSPGQGNEQYF
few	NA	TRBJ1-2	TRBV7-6	CASSNTRTGGYGYTF
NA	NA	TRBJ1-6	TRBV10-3	CATGGDQGTGQSASPLHF
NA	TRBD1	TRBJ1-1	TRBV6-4	CASKKQGMNTEAFF
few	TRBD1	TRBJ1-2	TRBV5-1	CASRDAGGALGYTF
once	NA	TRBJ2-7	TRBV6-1	CASSEWGVEDYEQYF
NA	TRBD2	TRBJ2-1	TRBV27	CASSPTSGVYNEQFF
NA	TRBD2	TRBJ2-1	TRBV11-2	CASSLAWGGGDEQFF
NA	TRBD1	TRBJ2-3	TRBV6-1	CASRDRGETDTQYF
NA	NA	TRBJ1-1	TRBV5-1	CASRGGGGPEAFF
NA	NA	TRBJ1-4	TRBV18	CASSIYEAGTNEKLFF
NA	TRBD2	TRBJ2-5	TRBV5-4	CASSLSGTSGKETQYF
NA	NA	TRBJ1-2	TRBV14	CASSRVAGGYGYTF
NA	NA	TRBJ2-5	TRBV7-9	CASSLAVGGRETQYF
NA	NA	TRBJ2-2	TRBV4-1	CASSQERGTEELFF
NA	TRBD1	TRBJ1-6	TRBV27	CASSLSGTGVFLPLHF
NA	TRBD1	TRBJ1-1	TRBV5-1	CASSLTGGWNTEAFF
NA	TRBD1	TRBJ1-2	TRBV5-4	CASSLGSRQGNYGYTF
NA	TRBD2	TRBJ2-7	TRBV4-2	CASSQETSAGWGQYF
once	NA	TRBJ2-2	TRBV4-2	CASSQEADWLGSGELFF
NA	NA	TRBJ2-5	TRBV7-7	CASSLGGGNQETQYF
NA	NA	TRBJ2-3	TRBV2	CASSEFRSGTDTQYF
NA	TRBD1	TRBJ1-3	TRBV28	CASSESSGGRNTIYF
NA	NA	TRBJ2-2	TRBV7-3	CASSPPTGELFF
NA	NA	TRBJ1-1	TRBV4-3	CASSPSRATPEAFF
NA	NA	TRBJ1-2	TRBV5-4	CASSFSPTEGYTF